This TCR beta chain was sequenced for a study of T cells in Graves' hyperthyroidism and ophthalmopathy. General study findings and limits: Also found in blood were most expanded thyroid clonotypes above 0.001. The model made its ophthalmopathy prediction, and onset followed a median 6.5 months later. In simple terms, a model built on 13 V-J features told ophthalmopathy apart from stable hyperthyroidism.

Trimming stripped 6 bases from V and 1 base from J, with 9 bases between. Germline V gene lookup returns CDR1 SNHLY and CDR2 FYNNEI. The CDR3 spans 14 residues. The investigators amplified TCR beta CDR3 regions from RNA transcripts. HTBI primers were employed in a first-round RT-PCR of the TCR CDR3. TCRdb re-analysed the multiplex PCR reads in MiXCR, keeping a single row per CDR3 protein. The profile shows roughly 520,000 distinct CDR3 sequences, approximately 25% of them singletons. Many counts were recorded for this clonotype. The antigen is not known. The sequenced sample consisted of blood. The chain joins TRBV2 to TRBJ2-2; D uncertain. The origin of this receptor is a woman in her twenties or thirties with Graves' ophthalmopathy. The CDR3 DNA sequence: TGTGCCAGCAGCACAGAGCGGAACACCGGGGAGCTGTTTTTT. Protein: CASSTERNTGELFF.